The 13 T cell receptor beta chains below were found in one sample sequenced in a study of Tregs in tolerant kidney transplant recipients (dated by TCRdb to between 2017 and 2020). Library preparation was by the immunoSEQ multiplex PCR assay. The source is immuneACCESS, and TCRdb retained only in-frame sequences with V and J called. Part of the clones is not carried over; for the studies checked, unresolved V genes explain less than half of this, and the remainder is unexplained. Within this sample are roughly 120,000 clones, with around 94% of them counted one time only. Together, the top ten hold roughly 0.63% of the sample. The sequenced sample was CD4+ T cells from blood. The receptors were gathered from a human donor in good health.

This chain connects TRBV6-4 to TRBJ2-1; no firm D call. Between the trimmed V and J ends, which lost 4 bases and 5 bases, there was a span of 9 bases. This CDR3 contains 13 residues. The germline gives CDR1 MRHNA, CDR2 SNTAGT. CDR3 sequence reads: CASSAGRDNEQFF. The CDR3 nucleotides read TGTGCCAGCAGTGCTGGAAGGGACAATGAGCAGTTCTTC.

J is TRBJ2-1 and V is TRBV5-1; 10 nucleotides agree with TRBD2. V trimming: 1 base; J trimming: 7 bases; junction bases outside the gene matches: 2. The CDR3 extends over 14 amino acids. Germline V CDR1 and CDR2: SGHRS, YFSETQ. CDR3 DNA sequence: TGCGCCAGCAGCTTGCTAGCGGGAGTTAATGAGCAGTTCTTC. Its protein is CASSLLAGVNEQFF.

This chain joins TRBV10-1 and TRBJ2-7, with 15 bases fitting TRBD2. After removal of 4 bases from V and 6 bases from J, the junction contained 4 bases not matched to a gene. This CDR3 comprises 15 residues. Germline V gene data show CDR1 as WNHNN and CDR2 as SYGVQD (reference sequence). CDR3 amino acids: CASSGPGLAGGEQYF. In DNA, the CDR3 is TGCGCCAGCAGTGGGCCGGGACTAGCGGGAGGCGAGCAGTACTTC.

This clone showed up just once. V and J are TRBV27 and TRBJ1-6; D might be TRBD1 (6 bases). V lost 5 bases to trimming and J lost 3 bases, with 11 bases between them. CDR3 length: 15 amino acids. Germline V gene data show CDR1 as MNHEY and CDR2 as SMNVEV (reference sequence). CDR3 loop: CASSLTGLYNSPLHF. The CDR3, as DNA: TGTGCCAGCAGTCTGACAGGACTCTATAATTCACCCCTCCACTTT.

V is TRBV7-9 and J is TRBJ2-3; 8 nucleotides align to TRBD2. V shed 1 base and J 2 bases; nucleotides not matched to a gene: 5. This CDR3 contains 16 residues. Germline V gene data show CDR1 as SEHNR and CDR2 as FQNEAQ (reference sequence). The CDR3 bases are TGTGCCAGCAGCTTAGGTCTAGCGGGTTCCACAGATACGCAGTATTTT. Amino acids: CASSLGLAGSTDTQYF.

V and J are TRBV18 and TRBJ2-5, with a weak D call TRBD1 (5 bases). The germline V gene has CDR1 KGHSH and CDR2 LQKENI. The CDR3 contains 14 residues. The ends were cut back, 3 bases at V and 4 bases at J, with 12 bases in the middle. CDR3 region: CASSPGPLRETQYF. The CDR3 bases are TGTGCCAGCTCACCGGGGCCTTTGCGAGAGACCCAGTACTTC.

In this sample, this clone turned up a few times. The chain joins TRBV30 to TRBJ1-5; D gene uncertain. Germline CDR1 reads GTSNPN; CDR2 reads SVGIG (reference sequence). The CDR3 sequence is 15 residues long. V lost 2 bases and J lost 0, with 11 bases in between. CDR3 in amino acids: CAWSPGYLSNQPQHF. DNA for the CDR3: TGTGCCTGGAGTCCGGGATACCTTAGCAATCAGCCCCAGCATTTT.

This chain uses TRBV11-2 with TRBJ1-2, with D possibly TRBD1 on 5 matching bases. The V end was cut by 0 bases, the J end by 8 bases, with 10 bases between. CDR1 is SGHAT, CDR2 FQNNGV, per germline. The CDR3 contains 13 residues. The DNA of the CDR3 is TGTGCCAGCAGCTTAGATCCGGCAGGGGGCTACACCTTC. Translated, it gives CASSLDPAGGYTF.

V usage is TRBV5-4 and J usage is TRBJ2-3; D unclear. Looked up from germline, CDR1 is SGHNT and CDR2 is YYREEE (reference sequence). V shed 7 bases and J shed 4 bases, with 10 bases lying between them. The CDR3 has 12 residues. CDR3 in DNA: TGTGCCAGCCCAAGTTTGGCAGATACGCAGTATTTT. It encodes CASPSLADTQYF.

This clone was counted a single time. The J gene is TRBJ2-5, the V gene TRBV18, with unresolved D. This CDR3 region has 14 residues. From germline, CDR1 is KGHSH and CDR2 LQKENI. V dropped 2 bases and J dropped 2 bases, with 9 bases sitting between them. The CDR3 nucleotides are TGTGCCAGCTCACCATTGGGGTTACAAGAGACCCAGTACTTC. Protein sequence: CASSPLGLQETQYF.

This clone was detected once. The chain links TRBV30 to TRBJ2-3; no definite D call. Germline V gives CDR1 GTSNPN, CDR2 SVGIG (reference sequence). V lost 2 bases and J lost 6, with 6 bases in between. The CDR3 sequence is 11 residues long. CDR3 sequence (DNA): TGTGCCTGGAGTAAAATTGATACGCAGTATTTT. Translation gives CAWSKIDTQYF.

This chain links TRBV28 with TRBJ1-4; TRBD1 might be the D (6 bases). The V end was cut by 6 bases, the J end by 7 bases, with 15 bases between. The CDR3 is 14 residues long. Germline lookup yields CDR1 MDHEN and CDR2 SYDVKM. CDR3 DNA sequence: TGTGCCAGCAGGACACAGGGTATCGGTGAAAAACTGTTTTTT. It yields the protein CASRTQGIGEKLFF.

This clone was detected only a few times. This chain uses TRBV2 with TRBJ1-5; D ambiguous. CDR3 length: 11 residues. V lost 5 bases, J lost 4 bases, and 3 bases lay in between. Per the germline V gene, CDR1 is SNHLY and CDR2 is FYNNEI. CDR3 loop: CASSSNQPQHF. The CDR3 bases are TGTGCCAGCAGTTCTAATCAGCCCCAGCATTTT.